This TCR beta chain was observed in a study of shared clonotypes between healthy human individuals. Sequencing used immunoSEQ multiplex PCR; TCRdb keeps in-frame clones, though not all of them. The sample lists under 1,100,000 clones, around 76% occurring once. Germline V gives CDR1 LGHNA, CDR2 YSLEER. V was trimmed by 0 bases and J by 6 bases, leaving 9 bases between them. The CDR3 covers 14 residues. The V call is TRBV4-3, the J call TRBJ2-1; maybe TRBD1 (6 bases). Sequenced input: memory CD4+ T cells sorted from blood. Subset: CD45RA-negative fraction. The origin of this receptor is a man in his late teens or twenties in good health. The CDR3 here is CASSQEQGINEQFF. The CDR3, as DNA: TGCGCCAGCAGCCAAGAGCAGGGGATCAATGAGCAGTTCTTC.